This T cell receptor beta chain was recorded in a study of OX40 agonist ivuxolimab in advanced cancers. Study-wide background: At under 85% male, the cohort had a mean age of approximately 60 years, ranging from roughly 20 to 90.

TCRdb's copy holds only in-frame clones and misses some; the assay was immunoSEQ multiplex PCR. The table shows 50,000 to 55,000 clones, with around 80% occurring only once. The TCR originated in an adult with an advanced solid tumor such as melanoma, head and neck, liver or kidney cancer. Source: CD4+ or CD8+ T cells sorted from blood, taken in a trial of the OX40 agonist ivuxolimab.

The CDR3 DNA reads TGTGCCAGCAGTTTACTTACCTCAGGGGCTGTCACCGGGGAGCTGTTTTTT. Translation gives CASSLLTSGAVTGELFF. The chain carries TRBV28 and TRBJ2-2; D possibly corresponds to TRBD1 (6 bases). Germline CDR1 and CDR2: MDHEN and SYDVKM. The CDR3 is 17 residues long. Deletions cut 2 bases from V and 4 bases from J, with 17 bases between.